This entry concerns a single TCR beta chain. The CDR3 is 14 residues long. Germline V CDR1 and CDR2: LNHNV, YYDKDF (reference sequence). Trimming left V 1 base short and J 8 bases short, with 12 bases between. The data were obtained in a study of OX40 agonist ivuxolimab in advanced cancers. Generated by immunoSEQ multiplex PCR, the TCRdb table keeps only in-frame clones and is missing some. The profile shows about 50,000 clones, around 85% of them singletons. The sample in question was CD4+ or CD8+ T cells sorted from blood, obtained in a trial of the OX40 agonist ivuxolimab. The rearrangement uses TRBV15 and TRBJ2-1; no firm D call. This clonotype originated in an adult with an advanced solid tumor such as melanoma, head and neck, liver or kidney cancer. The CDR3 DNA reads as TGTGCCACCAGCAGAGCGCTTTCCGTACATGAGCAGTTCTTC. Amino acid sequence: CATSRALSVHEQFF.